The 21 T cell receptor beta chains presented below share a single source sample, sequenced in a study of T-cell reconstitution after alpha-beta-depleted transplantation in children listed by TCRdb under 2016. This specimen's treatment or condition label, per the study, means: allogeneic hematopoietic cell transplantation with graft depleted of TCRalphabeta T cells and CD19 B cells. The method behind the library was PCR. Sequenced using an Illumina HiSeq 2500. TCR library preparation used molecular barcoding, with unique molecular identifiers applied to normalize quantification of the TCRbeta repertoire. TCRdb took the public reads, trimmed them with fastp at Q25, ran MiXCR for clone calling and kept in-frame beta chains. Entries are consolidated by CDR3 protein sequence, retaining the most common genes and DNA. Within this sample are over 450,000 distinct CDR3 sequences, with over 9.5% of them counted one time only. Of the sample, around 2% is held by the ten largest clones.

The specimen comprised PBMCs, sampled before TCRalphabeta/CD19-depleted stem cell transplant. These receptors all come from a child younger than 10 with inherited bone marrow failure, due to receive a stem cell transplant.

A remark on this clonotype: This sequence may be a read error, since a much larger clone differs from it by one base. The chain uses TRBV5-6 and TRBJ1-5; 10 nucleotides match TRBD1. This CDR3 is 17 amino acids long. The V and J ends lost 4 bases and 3 bases, in that order; junction bases with no gene match: 10. In germline, CDR1 is SGHDT, CDR2 YYEEEE. CDR3 bases: TGTGCCAGCAGCGGCCGGACAGGGGGATATATCAATCAGCCCCAGCATTTT. Translated: CASSGRTGGYINQPQHF.

This clonotype has ten or more counts. The chain is built from TRBV2 and TRBJ2-3; weak D call: TRBD1 (6 bases). The CDR3 length is 15 residues. V was pared by 2 bases and J by 0 bases, with 9 bases between. Looked up from germline, CDR1 is SNHLY and CDR2 is FYNNEI. The CDR3 region has the DNA TGTGCCAGCAGTGAAATAGGACAGAGCACAGATACGCAGTATTTT. Translated: CASSEIGQSTDTQYF.

This clonotype has just a few counts. The chain employs TRBV15 and TRBJ2-7; 9 nucleotides align to TRBD1. Germline CDR1 and CDR2: LNHNV and YYDKDF (reference sequence). The CDR3 spans 11 residues. The V segment lost 8 bases and the J segment 4 bases; nucleotides outside the gene matches: 0. In DNA, the CDR3 is TGTGCCACCGACAGGGGGTACGAGCAGTACTTC. Translated: CATDRGYEQYF.

In its sample, this clonotype was seen many times. The chain recombines TRBV27 with TRBJ2-1; D unresolved. Deletions cut 2 bases from V and 2 bases from J, with 7 bases between. This CDR3 spans 14 amino acids. The germline V gene has CDR1 MNHEY and CDR2 SMNVEV (reference sequence). CDR3 in amino acids: CASSLEGTYNEQFF. CDR3 DNA sequence: TGTGCCAGCAGTTTAGAAGGAACCTACAATGAGCAGTTCTTC.

This clonotype was seen at least ten times. This chain uses TRBV11-2 with TRBJ2-2; D gene ambiguous. The ends were cut back, 4 bases at V and 1 base at J, with 7 bases in the middle. The germline CDR1 and CDR2 sequences are SGHAT and FQNNGV. The CDR3 is 14 residues long. For the CDR3, the DNA is TGTGCCAGCAGCTATCAGCAGAACACCGGGGAGCTGTTTTTT. Translation gives CASSYQQNTGELFF.

This clonotype has a count of ten or more. The chain couples TRBV11-2 to TRBJ2-3; 9 bases fit TRBD2. Trimming cost V 5 bases and J 0 bases; bases outside gene matches: 6. The CDR3 runs to 16 residues. Germline CDR1 and CDR2: SGHAT and FQNNGV. This chain's CDR3 is CASSPRSGSSTDTQYF. For the CDR3, the DNA is TGTGCCAGCAGCCCCCGTAGCGGGAGTAGCACAGATACGCAGTATTTT.

In this sample, this clonotype turned up many times. This rearrangement joins TRBV4-3 to TRBJ2-3; a possible D gene is TRBD1 (6 bases). This CDR3 is built from 17 residues. Trimming removed 1 base from V and 3 bases from J, with 17 bases in between. In germline, CDR1 is LGHNA, CDR2 YSLEER. The CDR3 region has the DNA TGCGCCAGCAGCCAAGCTCTCCAGGGGATCGGGACAGATACGCAGTATTTT. Encoded protein: CASSQALQGIGTDTQYF.

This clonotype came up many times. The chain links TRBV12-3 or TRBV12-4 to TRBJ2-1, with D unclear. V was shortened by 11 bases and J by 6 bases, with 20 bases between the two germline ends. This CDR3 contains 14 residues. The CDR3 sequence is CAGAISAASNEQFF. CDR3 DNA sequence: TGTGCCGGAGCTATCTCGGCCGCGTCCAATGAGCAGTTCTTC.

The chain combines TRBV6-1 with TRBJ2-7; D unclear. The CDR3 runs to 17 residues. V shed 3 bases and J shed 5 bases, with 23 bases lying between them. The germline gives CDR1 MNHNS, CDR2 SASEGT. In DNA form, the CDR3 reads TGTGCCAGCAGTGACGGCCCGCCGCTAGTGCATCAGGACGAGCAGTACTTC. Its translation is CASSDGPPLVHQDEQYF.

This clonotype was counted ten times or more. The chain has TRBV13 and TRBJ2-7, with 11 bases aligning to TRBD2. V was clipped by 5 bases and J by 0 bases; unmatched bases: 3. The CDR3 totals 15 residues. Germline V lookup: CDR1 PRHDT, CDR2 FYEKMQ (reference sequence). Here the CDR3 DNA reads TGTGCCAGCAGCGGTAGCGGGAGGGCCTCCTACGAGCAGTACTTC. This encodes CASSGSGRASYEQYF.

This chain uses TRBV20-1 with TRBJ2-2, with D possibly being TRBD2 (6 bases). V was cut by 3 bases and J by 3 bases, with 14 bases left in between. This CDR3 has 15 amino acids. Germline V lookup: CDR1 DFQATT, CDR2 SNEGSKA (reference sequence). In DNA, the CDR3 is TGCAGTGCTAGTGACTGGAGGGCCGACACCGGGGAGCTGTTTTTT. This gives the protein CSASDWRADTGELFF.

This clonotype was seen a handful of times. The chain couples TRBV12-3 or TRBV12-4 to TRBJ2-5, with D possibly being TRBD2 (6 bases). The V and J ends lost 1 base and 2 bases respectively, with 11 bases between them. The CDR3 runs 15 residues. CDR3 DNA sequence: TGTGCCAGCAGTTTAGGGGCGGGGCTTCAAGAGACCCAGTACTTC. Protein product: CASSLGAGLQETQYF.

This clonotype came up many times. The chain employs TRBV7-2 and TRBJ2-3; D might be TRBD2 (6 bases). The CDR3 sequence is 17 residues long. The V gene lost 5 bases and the J gene lost 2 bases, with 20 bases spanning the gap. Germline V gives CDR1 SGHTA, CDR2 FQGNSA. The CDR3 sequence: CASSLARAGLYTDTQYF. The CDR3 coding sequence is TGTGCCAGCAGCCTCGCCCGGGCGGGGTTATACACAGATACGCAGTATTTT.

The chain joins TRBV30 to TRBJ1-2; 7 bases match TRBD1. V lost 1 base to trimming and J lost 8 bases; unmatched junction nucleotides: 4. Germline assignment: CDR1 GTSNPN and CDR2 SVGIG (reference sequence). This CDR3 comprises 12 residues. The CDR3 DNA sequence: TGTGCCTGGAGTGACAGGGGAGGGGGCTACACCTTC. Protein: CAWSDRGGGYTF.

This clonotype was observed at least ten times. V gene TRBV11-2 combines with J gene TRBJ2-3; the match to TRBD2 covers 7 bases. V trimming: 3 bases; J trimming: 3 bases; junction bases outside the gene matches: 6. Per the germline V gene, CDR1 is SGHAT and CDR2 is FQNNGV. This CDR3 spans 15 amino acids. The chain's CDR3 is CASSLAGELTDTQYF. The CDR3 DNA sequence: TGTGCCAGCAGCTTGGCGGGAGAGCTGACAGATACGCAGTATTTT.

This clonotype came up many times. The V gene is TRBV9, the J gene TRBJ2-7; 7 positions agree with TRBD1. CDR1 is SGDLS and CDR2 is YYNGEE in the germline V gene. J lost 2 bases, V lost 2 bases, and 4 bases had no gene match. The CDR3 is 14 residues long. CDR3 nucleotides: TGTGCCAGCAGCGTGAGGGACAGTACCTACGAGCAGTACTTC. Translating it yields CASSVRDSTYEQYF.

On this clonotype itself: A much larger clone lies a single base off, so this may be a read error. The V call is TRBV5-1, the J call TRBJ2-7, with D possibly being TRBD1 (6 bases). Trimming shortened V by 0 bases and J by 7 bases, and 14 bases separated the two germline ends. This CDR3 has 14 residues. Germline-derived CDR1 and CDR2 are SGHRS and YFSETQ. As DNA, the CDR3 is TGCGCCAGCAGCTTGGAGCGAGGGGGAGATGAGCAGTACTTC. Its translation: CASSLERGGDEQYF. The variable domain in full, with the rest retrieved from reference TRBV5-1 and TRBJ2-7, is KAGVTQTPRYLIKTRGQQVTLSCSPISGHRSVSWYQQTPGQGLQFLFEYFSETQRNKGNFPGRFSGRQFSNSRSEMNVSTLELGDSALYLCASSLERGGDEQYFGPGTRLTVT.

This clonotype was seen many times. The genes are TRBV29-1 and TRBJ2-2; 9 nucleotides line up with TRBD2. This CDR3 contains 14 residues. After removal of 4 bases from V and 5 bases from J, the junction contained 5 bases not matched to a gene. The germline V gene has CDR1 SQVTM and CDR2 ANQGSEA. The CDR3 here is CSVGIAGVTGELFF. The CDR3 DNA follows: TGCAGCGTTGGAATAGCGGGAGTTACCGGGGAGCTGTTTTTT.

This clonotype was recorded at least ten times. This sequence joins TRBV12-3 or TRBV12-4 and TRBJ2-2; D perhaps matches TRBD2 (6 bases). CDR3 length: 16 residues. Trimming stripped 2 bases from V and 3 bases from J, with 13 bases between. Written as DNA, the CDR3 is TGTGCCAGCAGTTTACCGGGAGAATGGGACACCGGGGAGCTGTTTTTT. Its protein product is CASSLPGEWDTGELFF.

This clonotype was detected ten times or more. The chain is built from TRBV5-5 and TRBJ1-2; 11 nucleotides match TRBD1. The CDR3 length is 16 residues. The germline gives CDR1 SGHKS, CDR2 YYEKEE (reference sequence). The V gene end was trimmed by 4 bases and the J gene end by 1 base; junction bases not matched to a gene: 6. The CDR3 nucleotides read TGTGCCAGCAGCAGGACAGGGGGCGAGGGTAACTATGGCTACACCTTC. This translates into CASSRTGGEGNYGYTF.

In DNA, the CDR3 is TGCGCCAGCAGTCAGGTTACCTCCGGGGAGCTGTTTTTT. It specifies CASSQVTSGELFF. The chain couples TRBV5-1 to TRBJ2-2; D is ambiguous. This CDR3 has 13 amino acids. Germline assignment: CDR1 SGHRS and CDR2 YFSETQ. V was clipped by 5 bases and J by 6 bases, with 11 bases between them.